The 27 T cell receptor beta chains presented below share a single source sample, sequenced in a study of beta chain features in type 1 diabetes. Expressed TCRB transcripts were sequenced after all isolated RNA was converted to cDNA. TCRdb's table, derived via immunoSEQ multiplex PCR, lists solely in-frame clones and lacks some. The sample includes a few hundred thousand clones, about 11% of them seen just once. The specimen sequenced was naive CD4+ T cells from blood. The receptors come from a woman in her 30s in good health.

The chain uses TRBV6-1 and TRBJ2-7; 11 bases agree with TRBD1. This CDR3 contains 14 residues. Trimming took 4 bases from V and 3 from J; bases not matched to a gene: 2. Germline values: CDR1 MNHNS, CDR2 SASEGT. CDR3 sequence reads: CASSVGQGGYEQYF. CDR3 coding DNA: TGTGCCAGCAGTGTGGGACAGGGGGGCTACGAGCAGTACTTC.

The genes are TRBV10-3 and TRBJ2-1; TRBD2 matches at 8 bases. Germline CDR1 reads ENHRY; CDR2 reads SYGVKD. Trimming removed 3 bases from V and 5 bases from J; junction bases left unmatched: 6. This CDR3 has 15 residues. In nucleotides, the CDR3 is TGTGCCATCAGTGAAAAGGTACTAGCGGACAATGAGCAGTTCTTC. Translating gives CAISEKVLADNEQFF.

CDR3 nucleotides: TGCGCCAGCAGCTTGCTACAGGGACCCTACGAGCAGTACTTC. It encodes CASSLLQGPYEQYF. This rearrangement joins TRBV5-1 to TRBJ2-7; TRBD1 is a possible D gene (6 bases). V lost 1 base to trimming and J lost 2 bases, with 10 bases between them. The germline V gene has CDR1 SGHRS and CDR2 YFSETQ. CDR3 size: 14 residues.

This clone was picked up a small number of times. This rearrangement joins TRBV7-9 to TRBJ2-7; the match to TRBD2 covers 9 bases. From germline, CDR1 is SEHNR and CDR2 FQNEAQ (reference sequence). This CDR3 is 15 amino acids long. The V gene end was trimmed by 6 bases and the J gene end by 0 bases; junction bases not matched to a gene: 6. The CDR3 coding sequence is TGTGCCAGCAGTTCGACTAGCGGCCTCTCCTACGAGCAGTACTTC. Residues: CASSSTSGLSYEQYF.

CDR3 sequence reads: CASSYSTGELFF. In DNA form, the CDR3 reads TGTGCCAGCAGTTACTCGACTGGGGAGCTGTTTTTT. The chain recombines TRBV6-6 with TRBJ2-2, with D hard to call. Germline V gene data show CDR1 as MNHNY and CDR2 as SVGAGI (reference sequence). The CDR3 consists of 12 residues. Trimming shortened V by 0 bases and J by 8 bases, and 4 bases separated the two germline ends.

This clone was recorded a few times. This specimen includes other DNA sequences encoding the same CDR3. The rearrangement uses TRBV30 and TRBJ2-7, with a tentative D call TRBD1 (6 bases). V lost 4 bases and J 1 base, leaving 11 bases between the germline ends. From germline, CDR1 is GTSNPN and CDR2 SVGIG (reference sequence). This CDR3 comprises 13 residues. The CDR3 region has the DNA TGTGCCTGGACTTCAGGGGTTTCCTACGAGCAGTACTTC. Protein product: CAWTSGVSYEQYF. The whole variable domain, remainder taken from reference TRBV30 and TRBJ2-7, is SQTIHQWPATLVQPVGSPLSLECTVEGTSNPNLYWYRQAAGRGLQLLFYSVGIGQISSEVPQNLSASRPQDRQFILSSKKLLLSDSGFYLCAWTSGVSYEQYFGPGTRLTVT.

The chain carries TRBV5-1 and TRBJ2-7; tentatively, D is TRBD1 (5 bases). Trimming cost V 4 bases and J 3 bases, with 8 bases left between them. The CDR3 is 12 amino acids. Germline CDR1 and CDR2: SGHRS and YFSETQ. The CDR3 spells CASSGANYEQYF. CDR3 coding DNA: TGCGCCAGCAGCGGGGCTAACTACGAGCAGTACTTC.

This clone has just a few counts. The chain couples TRBV7-2 to TRBJ2-7; D remains ambiguous. Germline values: CDR1 SGHTA, CDR2 FQGNSA. The CDR3 is made up of 14 amino acids. V lost 1 base and J lost 6, with 13 bases in between. The CDR3 protein is CASSLVVSLTEQYF. The CDR3 DNA is TGTGCCAGCAGCTTAGTGGTTAGCCTCACCGAGCAGTACTTC.

This clone was found a few times. This chain connects TRBV27 to TRBJ2-2, with 8 nucleotides matching TRBD2. The CDR3 covers 14 residues. With V trimmed by 5 bases and J by 4 bases, 3 bases remained unmatched. From germline, CDR1 is MNHEY and CDR2 SMNVEV (reference sequence). The CDR3 region has the DNA TGTGCCAGCAGTAGCGGGAGAGTCACCGGGGAGCTGTTTTTT. It translates to CASSSGRVTGELFF.

This clone has more than one count but fewer than ten. V usage is TRBV7-9 and J usage is TRBJ2-5; a weak D match, TRBD2 (6 bases). V dropped 5 bases and J dropped 2 bases, with 15 bases sitting between them. The CDR3 consists of 15 residues. The germline CDR1 and CDR2 sequences are SEHNR and FQNEAQ (reference sequence). CDR3 coding DNA: TGTGCCAGCAGCCTGTCACTGGCGGGGCAAGAGACCCAGTACTTC. Encoded protein: CASSLSLAGQETQYF.

The chain recombines TRBV18 with TRBJ2-1; tentatively, D is TRBD2 (6 bases). The CDR3 extends over 15 amino acids. Germline assignment: CDR1 KGHSH and CDR2 LQKENI. V was pared by 1 base and J by 7 bases, with 14 bases between. The CDR3 reads CASSPRYAGRNEQFF. The DNA of the CDR3 is TGTGCCAGCTCACCACGGTACGCAGGGAGGAATGAGCAGTTCTTC. Combining the CDR3 with reference TRBV18 and TRBJ2-1 gives the whole variable domain NAGVMQNPRHLVRRRGQEARLRCSPMKGHSHVYWYRQLPEEGLKFMVYLQKENIIDESGMPKERFSAEFPKEGPSILRIQQVVRGDSAAYFCASSPRYAGRNEQFFGPGTRLTVL.

The genes are TRBV11-1 and TRBJ2-3; TRBD2 agrees at 7 bases. The CDR3 has 15 residues. J gave up 2 bases and V 5 bases, and 7 bases lay outside the gene matches. Germline V gives CDR1 SGHAT, CDR2 FQDESV (reference sequence). This chain's CDR3 is CASSLLADLTDTQYF. The CDR3 bases are TGTGCCAGCAGCCTCCTAGCGGACCTCACAGATACGCAGTATTTT.

This clone has just a few counts. Mismatch with germline at one junction end may stem from a read error. The chain has TRBV4-3 and TRBJ1-1, with D perhaps matching TRBD1 (6 bases). The CDR3 is 13 amino acids. The V gene's germline CDR1 is LGHNA and CDR2 YSLEER. CDR3 nucleotide sequence: TGCGCCAGCAGTCCCACAGGGAACGCTGAAGCTTTCTTT. It yields the protein CASSPTGNAEAFF.

Details on this clone: Other DNA sequences in this specimen translate into the identical CDR3. The CDR3 DNA reads as TGCGCCAGCAGCTTGGGGAGTGGTGGCAATGAGCAGTTCTTC. Translated, it gives CASSLGSGGNEQFF. The V call is TRBV5-1, the J call TRBJ2-1; D is ambiguous. The CDR3 loop spans 14 amino acids. The V end was cut by 0 bases, the J end by 6 bases, with 10 bases between. CDR1 and CDR2 (germline): SGHRS, YFSETQ.

This clone was recorded a few times. This sequence joins TRBV18 and TRBJ2-1, with D hard to call. CDR1 and CDR2 from the germline V gene are KGHSH and LQKENI. Trimming took off 5 bases at V and 5 bases at J, with 7 bases between the two ends. The CDR3 consists of 12 residues. CDR3 sequence (DNA): TGTGCCAGCTCAAACTTGAACAATGAGCAGTTCTTC. Translating gives CASSNLNNEQFF.

This clone was detected only a few times. The CDR3 DNA reads TGTGCCAGCAGTTTCTCGGCAGGAACTAGCACAGATACGCAGTATTTT. Translating it yields CASSFSAGTSTDTQYF. The chain links TRBV28 to TRBJ2-3, with unresolved D. The CDR3 loop spans 16 amino acids. Per the germline V gene, CDR1 is MDHEN and CDR2 is SYDVKM. V was pared by 3 bases and J by 0 bases, with 13 bases between.

This clone has only a few counts. This chain connects TRBV29-1 to TRBJ1-5; TRBD1 matches 12 bases. The CDR3 is 14 amino acids. Per the germline V gene, CDR1 is SQVTM and CDR2 is ANQGSEA. V trimming: 6 bases; J trimming: 7 bases; junction bases outside the gene matches: 7. As DNA, the CDR3 is TGCAGCGTATCCGGGACAGGGGGCGTACAGCCCCAGCATTTT. Amino acid sequence: CSVSGTGGVQPQHF.

The V call is TRBV7-9, the J call TRBJ1-4; a weak D match, TRBD1 (5 bases). V lost 5 bases and J 8 bases, leaving 12 bases between the germline ends. Per germline, CDR1 SEHNR and CDR2 FQNEAQ (reference sequence). CDR3 size: 13 residues. The CDR3 DNA is TGTGCCAGCAGCCAGGGTGTGGAAGAAAAACTGTTTTTT. Amino acids: CASSQGVEEKLFF.

The J gene is TRBJ1-2, the V gene TRBV10-3; possibly TRBD1 for D (6 bases). The CDR3 has 16 residues. The V gene's germline CDR1 is ENHRY and CDR2 SYGVKD. The ends were cut back, 6 bases at V and 2 bases at J, with 19 bases in the middle. This chain's CDR3 is CAIRDLAGVNNYGYTF. For the CDR3, the DNA is TGTGCCATCAGGGACCTGGCAGGGGTTAACAACTATGGCTACACCTTC.

This clone was found a few times. V gene TRBV10-3 combines with J gene TRBJ2-1; 8 bases are a match to TRBD1. CDR1 and CDR2 from the germline V gene are ENHRY and SYGVKD. The junction had 5 bases not matched to a gene; V was cut back by 7 bases and J by 6 bases. This CDR3 contains 13 residues. The CDR3 DNA reads TGTGCCATCACCGGGACAGGCCGCAATGAGCAGTTCTTC. Translation: CAITGTGRNEQFF.

The rearrangement uses TRBV19 and TRBJ2-1; 9 bases fit TRBD1. The germline gives CDR1 LNHDA, CDR2 SQIVND (reference sequence). The V gene end was trimmed by 4 bases and the J gene end by 5 bases; junction bases not matched to a gene: 3. The CDR3 consists of 14 residues. CDR3 residues: CASSRTGENNEQFF. CDR3 nucleotides: TGTGCCAGTAGTAGGACAGGGGAAAACAATGAGCAGTTCTTC. The variable domain in full, completed from reference TRBV19 and TRBJ2-1, reads DGGITQSPKYLFRKEGQNVTLSCEQNLNHDAMYWYRQDPGQGLRLIYYSQIVNDFQKGDIAEGYSVSREKKESFPLTVTSAQKNPTAFYLCASSRTGENNEQFFGPGTRLTVL.

This chain connects TRBV7-2 to TRBJ2-1; TRBD1 agrees at 9 bases. CDR3 length equals 15 residues. The ends lost 4 bases at V and 4 bases at J; junction bases unmatched: 5. In germline, CDR1 is SGHTA, CDR2 FQGNSA. The CDR3 region is CASSSPGQGYNEQFF. The CDR3, as DNA: TGTGCCAGCAGCTCCCCGGGACAGGGATACAATGAGCAGTTCTTC.

The V gene is TRBV10-3, the J gene TRBJ2-3; no clear D. Trimming cost V 1 base and J 0 bases, with 8 bases left between them. The CDR3 loop spans 15 amino acids. The germline gives CDR1 ENHRY, CDR2 SYGVKD. The CDR3 sequence is CAISELVGSTDTQYF. DNA for the CDR3: TGTGCCATCAGTGAGTTGGTCGGTAGCACAGATACGCAGTATTTT.

The rearrangement joins TRBV4-3 to TRBJ2-5, with TRBD2 matching over 10 bases. The V and J ends lost 4 bases and 4 bases, in that order; junction bases with no gene match: 9. Germline V CDR1 and CDR2: LGHNA, YSLEER. The CDR3 consists of 16 residues. The CDR3 DNA reads as TGCGCCAGCAGCCGTATGTCTAGCGGGAGTAGAGAGACCCAGTACTTC. Protein: CASSRMSSGSRETQYF.

The genes are TRBV27 and TRBJ2-3; the match to TRBD2 covers 10 bases. CDR3 length equals 14 residues. Germline assignment: CDR1 MNHEY and CDR2 SMNVEV (reference sequence). V trimming: 5 bases; J trimming: 5 bases; junction bases outside the gene matches: 4. The DNA of the CDR3 is TGTGCCAGCAGTATTAGACTAGCGGGAGATACGCAGTATTTT. This sequence encodes CASSIRLAGDTQYF.

This chain uses TRBV18 with TRBJ2-5, with 8 bases identical to TRBD2. V lost 3 bases, J lost 5 bases, and 5 bases stayed unmatched. Germline-derived CDR1 and CDR2 are KGHSH and LQKENI. The CDR3 loop spans 14 amino acids. DNA of the CDR3: TGTGCCAGCTCACCCATGACTAGCGCGGAGACCCAGTACTTC. Amino acid sequence: CASSPMTSAETQYF.

This clone occurred a few times. The chain carries TRBV7-2 and TRBJ2-1; 11 bases line up with TRBD2. CDR1 and CDR2 from the germline V gene are SGHTA and FQGNSA. With 5 bases clipped from V and 4 bases from J, the junction kept 4 bases outside the gene matches. The CDR3 length is 15 residues. The CDR3 region is CASSRGLAEYNEQFF. CDR3 sequence (DNA): TGTGCCAGCAGCAGGGGACTAGCGGAATACAATGAGCAGTTCTTC.